In this sample, the clone carrying this T cell receptor (beta chain) turned up many times. Its cognate antigen is unknown. The entry originates in a study of T cells after yellow fever vaccination. Study results and limitations: Weaker in magnitude, the secondary response showed a faster peak on day 5 versus 15. The study re-detected most primary-vaccination clones after the booster (under 97% CD4, approximately 87% CD8). There was a possibility that FACS-sorted repertoires contained abundant clonotypes contaminating from the bulk population.

By 5'RACE template switching, TCR cDNA was produced, with a universal primer site and UMIs added in the process. Each CDR3 protein is one row after TCRdb ran MiXCR on the 5' RACE reads. The sample carries around 110,000 distinct CDR3 sequences, 7.5% to 9.5% recorded once. CDR1 and CDR2 (germline): ENHRY, SYGVKD. The V and J ends lost 5 bases and 5 bases respectively, with 9 bases between them. This CDR3 region has 12 residues. The material sequenced was CD8+ T cells sorted from PBMCs, taken 45 days after the yellow fever booster vaccination. The rearrangement links TRBV10-3 to TRBJ1-1; possible D gene TRBD1, 5 bases. This receptor was taken from a man aged 25-45 years who received the YFV17D yellow fever vaccine. The DNA of the CDR3 is TGTGCCATCAGTCCCGGGGGGACTGAAGCTTTCTTT. Protein: CAISPGGTEAFF.